Given below is one T cell receptor beta chain in context. The data originate from a study of control samples from healthy donors and cancer patients. Sequencing was performed with immunoSEQ multiplex PCR; in TCRdb, only in-frame clones are kept and a portion is missing. Its clone listing holds approximately 190,000 clones. Trimming pared 4 bases from V and 3 bases from J, leaving 18 bases between. Germline loops: CDR1 MGHRA, CDR2 YSYEKL. The CDR3 consists of 17 residues. The receptor was derived from a woman between 25 and 40 years old in good health. Sequenced material: blood. The genes are TRBV4-1 and TRBJ1-4; maybe TRBD1 (6 bases). CDR3 residues: CASSRTTGAMANEKLFF. CDR3 DNA sequence: TGCGCCAGCAGCCGAACAACGGGGGCGATGGCTAATGAAAAACTGTTTTTT.